The T cell receptor (beta chain) described here comes from a study of T cells in Graves' hyperthyroidism and ophthalmopathy. Study details: Blood was drawn when the patient was first diagnosed and still untreated.

The CDR3 has 13 residues. V was pared by 6 bases and J by 2 bases, with 14 bases between. CDR1 and CDR2 (germline): DFQATT, SNEGSKA (reference sequence). A Clinical Activity Score of at least 3, a NOSPECS grade of at least 4 and a duration under 3 months were recorded in the ophthalmopathy patients. This clonotype was picked up a small number of times. Researchers took RNA transcripts and amplified the TCR beta CDR3 regions from them. The HTBI set primed first-round TCR CDR3 RT-PCR. TCRdb redid the calling of the multiplex PCR reads with MiXCR, one entry per CDR3 protein. The sample contains about 260,000 distinct CDR3 sequences, less than 20% of which appear only once.

The sample consisted of blood. The J gene is TRBJ2-7, the V gene TRBV20-1; no clear D. The TCR comes from a young woman with Graves' ophthalmopathy. In nucleotides, the CDR3 is TGCAGTGCCGAAGAGCCTGTGCCCTACGAGCAGTACTTC. Its protein is CSAEEPVPYEQYF.